This T cell receptor beta chain is from a study of T cells in localized non-small cell lung cancer. With V trimmed by 2 bases and J by 8 bases, 5 bases remained unmatched. Germline values: CDR1 SEHNR, CDR2 FQNEAQ (reference sequence). This CDR3 spans 14 amino acids. Findings and caveats of the study: Among the tissues sampled, uninvolved adjacent lung had the highest T cell clonality, above tumor. Higher adjacent-lung clonality was associated with shorter survival. In adjacent lung appeared a median around 62 of the top 100 tumor clones.

In the case of this clone: The antigen remains unidentified.

Clones were read by immunoSEQ multiplex PCR, and TCRdb kept only the in-frame ones, dropping some. The table includes about 41,000 clones, around 87% detected once. This TCR came from a woman aged 18-55 years with stage III lung adenocarcinoma. The sequencing used peripheral blood, collected before any cancer treatment. V is TRBV7-9 and J is TRBJ2-1; 8 nucleotides match TRBD1. The CDR3 protein is CASSLLAGGDEQFF. The CDR3 DNA sequence: TGTGCCAGCAGCTTATTGGCAGGGGGCGATGAGCAGTTCTTC.